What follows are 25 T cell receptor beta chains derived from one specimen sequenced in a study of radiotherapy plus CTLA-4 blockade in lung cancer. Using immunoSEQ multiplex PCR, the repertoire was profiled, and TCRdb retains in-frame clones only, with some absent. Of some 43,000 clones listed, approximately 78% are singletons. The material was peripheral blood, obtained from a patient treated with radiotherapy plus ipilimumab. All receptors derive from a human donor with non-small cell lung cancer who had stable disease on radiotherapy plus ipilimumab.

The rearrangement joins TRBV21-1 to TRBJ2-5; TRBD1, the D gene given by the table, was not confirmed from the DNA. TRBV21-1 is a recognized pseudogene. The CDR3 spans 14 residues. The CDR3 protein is CASSKRGTEETQYF. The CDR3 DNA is TGTGCCAGCAGCAAAAGGGGAACGGAAGAGACCCAGTACTTC.

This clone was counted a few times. For the CDR3, the DNA is TGTGCCAGCAGCTTAAGGACTAGCGGGAAATCCACCTACGAGCAGTACTTC. Its translation is CASSLRTSGKSTYEQYF. The gene calls are TRBV11-1 and TRBJ2-7, with 12 nucleotides matching TRBD2. V dropped 2 bases and J dropped 2; count of bases not matched to a gene: 7. Germline V gene data show CDR1 as SGHAT and CDR2 as FQDESV (reference sequence). This CDR3 has 17 amino acids.

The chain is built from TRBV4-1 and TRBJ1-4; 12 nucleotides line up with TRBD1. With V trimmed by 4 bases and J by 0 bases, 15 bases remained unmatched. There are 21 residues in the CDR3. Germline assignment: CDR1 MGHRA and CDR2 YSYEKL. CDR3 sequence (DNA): TGCGCCAGCAGCCCCATGGCGAACCCGGGACAGGGGGCTTCAACTAATGAAAAACTGTTTTTT. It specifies CASSPMANPGQGASTNEKLFF.

The CDR3 loop is CASKLLRGAEAFF. CDR3 nucleotides: TGTGCCAGCAAGCTACTTCGGGGTGCTGAAGCTTTCTTT. The V gene is TRBV19, the J gene TRBJ1-1; D unresolved. The V and J ends lost 9 bases and 6 bases respectively, with 17 bases between them. This CDR3 region has 13 residues. Germline V gene lookup returns CDR1 LNHDA and CDR2 SQIVND (reference sequence). The full variable domain, rest sourced from reference TRBV19 and TRBJ1-1, is DGGITQSPKYLFRKEGQNVTLSCEQNLNHDAMYWYRQDPGQGLRLIYYSQIVNDFQKGDIAEGYSVSREKKESFPLTVTSAQKNPTAFYLCASKLLRGAEAFFGQGTRLTVV.

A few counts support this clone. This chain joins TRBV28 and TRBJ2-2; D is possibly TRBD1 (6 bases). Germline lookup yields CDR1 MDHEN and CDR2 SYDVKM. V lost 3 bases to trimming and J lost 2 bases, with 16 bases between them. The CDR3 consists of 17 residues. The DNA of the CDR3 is TGTGCCAGCAGTTTGTGGGACACCTACCGAAACACCGGGGAGCTGTTTTTT. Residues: CASSLWDTYRNTGELFF.

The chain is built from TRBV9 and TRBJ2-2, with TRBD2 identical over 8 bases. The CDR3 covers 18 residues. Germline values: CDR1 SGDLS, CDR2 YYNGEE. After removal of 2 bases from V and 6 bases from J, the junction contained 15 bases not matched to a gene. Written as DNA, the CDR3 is TGTGCCAGCAGCGTTTCCGGGACTAGTCTCTCCGAATCCGGGGAGCTGTTTTTT. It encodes CASSVSGTSLSESGELFF. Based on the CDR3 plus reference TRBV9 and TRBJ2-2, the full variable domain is DSGVTQTPKHLITATGQRVTLRCSPRSGDLSVYWYQQSLDQGLQFLIQYYNGEERAKGNILERFSAQQFPDLHSELNLSSLELGDSALYFCASSVSGTSLSESGELFFGEGSRLTVL.

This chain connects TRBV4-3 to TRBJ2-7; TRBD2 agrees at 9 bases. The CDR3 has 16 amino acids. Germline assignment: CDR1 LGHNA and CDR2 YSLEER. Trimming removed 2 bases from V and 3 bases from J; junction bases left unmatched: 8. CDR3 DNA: TGCGCCAGCAGCCAATCACTAGCGGGCGTGATCTACGAGCAGTACTTC. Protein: CASSQSLAGVIYEQYF.

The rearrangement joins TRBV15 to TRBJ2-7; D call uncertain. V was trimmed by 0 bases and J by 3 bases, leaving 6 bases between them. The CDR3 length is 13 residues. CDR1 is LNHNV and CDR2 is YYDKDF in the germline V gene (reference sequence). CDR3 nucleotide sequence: TGTGCCACCAGCAGAGATCTCGGCTACGAGCAGTACTTC. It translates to CATSRDLGYEQYF.

The CDR3 sequence: CASSQVIAGIQETQYF. In DNA form, the CDR3 reads TGTGCCAGCAGCCAAGTTATTGCGGGGATACAAGAGACCCAGTACTTC. This chain joins TRBV4-2 and TRBJ2-5; tentatively, D is TRBD2 (6 bases). V was trimmed by 1 base and J by 2 bases, leaving 14 bases between them. Germline-derived CDR1 and CDR2 are LGHNA and YNFKEQ. This CDR3 has 16 residues.

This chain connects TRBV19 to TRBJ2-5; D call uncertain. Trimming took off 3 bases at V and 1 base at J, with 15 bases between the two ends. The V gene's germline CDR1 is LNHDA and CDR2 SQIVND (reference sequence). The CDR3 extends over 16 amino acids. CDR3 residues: CASSMSGRSSQETQYF. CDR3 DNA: TGTGCCAGTAGTATGTCCGGCAGGTCCTCCCAAGAGACCCAGTACTTC.

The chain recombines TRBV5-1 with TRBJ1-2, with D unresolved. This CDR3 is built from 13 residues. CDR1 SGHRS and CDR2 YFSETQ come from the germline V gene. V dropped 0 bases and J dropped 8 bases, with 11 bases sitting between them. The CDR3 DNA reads TGCGCCAGCAGCTTGGAAGGCGGGGTCGGCTACACCTTC. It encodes CASSLEGGVGYTF.

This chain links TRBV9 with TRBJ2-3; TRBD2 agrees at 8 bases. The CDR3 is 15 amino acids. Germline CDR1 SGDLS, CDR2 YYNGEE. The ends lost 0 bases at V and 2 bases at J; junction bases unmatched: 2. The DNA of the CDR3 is TGTGCCAGCAGCGTAGACGGGAGGGACACAGATACGCAGTATTTT. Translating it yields CASSVDGRDTDTQYF.

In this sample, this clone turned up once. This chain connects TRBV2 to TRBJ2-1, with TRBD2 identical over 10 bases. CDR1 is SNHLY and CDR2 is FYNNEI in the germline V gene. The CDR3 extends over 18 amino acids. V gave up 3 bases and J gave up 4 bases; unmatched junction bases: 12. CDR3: CASSDMGAGGPGYNEQFF. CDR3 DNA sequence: TGTGCCAGCAGTGATATGGGAGCGGGAGGGCCGGGTTACAATGAGCAGTTCTTC.

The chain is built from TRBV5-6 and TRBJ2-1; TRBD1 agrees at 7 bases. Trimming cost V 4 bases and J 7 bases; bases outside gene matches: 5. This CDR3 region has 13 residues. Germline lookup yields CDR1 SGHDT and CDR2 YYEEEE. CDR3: CASSRYRGNEQFF. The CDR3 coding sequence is TGTGCCAGCAGCAGGTACAGGGGTAATGAGCAGTTCTTC.

The CDR3 here is CASSTNRETGGELFF. CDR3 nucleotides: TGTGCCAGCAGTACTAACAGGGAAACGGGCGGGGAGCTGTTTTTT. V usage is TRBV7-3 and J usage is TRBJ2-2, with a possible D match to TRBD1 (6 bases). Germline loops: CDR1 SGHTA, CDR2 FQGTGA. V was shortened by 6 bases and J by 7 bases, with 18 bases between the two germline ends. The CDR3 is made up of 15 amino acids.

DNA for the CDR3: TGTGCCAGCAGCTTGACAGGGAAATATGGCTACACCTTC. It yields the protein CASSLTGKYGYTF. V and J are TRBV5-4 and TRBJ1-2, with D maybe TRBD1 (6 bases). This CDR3 region has 13 residues. Trimming removed 1 base at V and 5 bases at J, with 9 bases between. CDR1 SGHNT and CDR2 YYREEE come from the germline V gene (reference sequence).

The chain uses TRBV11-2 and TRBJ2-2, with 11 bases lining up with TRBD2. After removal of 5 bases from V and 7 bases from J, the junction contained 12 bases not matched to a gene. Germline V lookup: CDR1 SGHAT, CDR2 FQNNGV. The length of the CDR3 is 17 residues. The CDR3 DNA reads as TGTGCCAGCAGCGGTTTCTTGACCGGGACTAGCGGCGGGGAGCTGTTTTTT. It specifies CASSGFLTGTSGGELFF. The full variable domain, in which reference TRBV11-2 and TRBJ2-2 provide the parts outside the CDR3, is EAGVAQSPRYKIIEKRQSVAFWCNPISGHATLYWYQQILGQGPKLLIQFQNNGVVDDSQLPKDRFSAERLKGVDSTLKIQPAKLEDSAVYLCASSGFLTGTSGGELFFGEGSRLTVL.

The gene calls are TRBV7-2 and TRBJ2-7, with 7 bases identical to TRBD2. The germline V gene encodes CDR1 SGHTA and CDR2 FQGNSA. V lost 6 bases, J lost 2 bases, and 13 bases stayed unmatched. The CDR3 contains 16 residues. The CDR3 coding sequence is TGTGCCAGCAGGGCCGGGATTAGCGGGCGGACCTACGAGCAGTACTTC. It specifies CASRAGISGRTYEQYF.

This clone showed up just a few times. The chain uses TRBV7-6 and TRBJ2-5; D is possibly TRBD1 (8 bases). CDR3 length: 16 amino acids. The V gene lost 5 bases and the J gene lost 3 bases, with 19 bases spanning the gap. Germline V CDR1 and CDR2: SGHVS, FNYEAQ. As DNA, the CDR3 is TGTGCCAGCAGCCCACCCCGGACAGGGAGGGAAGAGACCCAGTACTTC. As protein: CASSPPRTGREETQYF.

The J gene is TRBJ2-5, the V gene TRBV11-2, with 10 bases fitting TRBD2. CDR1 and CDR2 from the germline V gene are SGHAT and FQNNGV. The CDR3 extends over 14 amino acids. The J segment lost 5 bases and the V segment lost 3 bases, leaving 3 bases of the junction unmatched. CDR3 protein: CASSFNSGGETQYF. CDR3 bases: TGTGCCAGCAGCTTCAATAGCGGGGGGGAGACCCAGTACTTC.

CDR3 amino acids: CASRPGQRTEKLFF. In DNA, the CDR3 is TGTGCCAGTCGCCCGGGACAGCGTACTGAAAAACTGTTTTTT. This chain links TRBV27 with TRBJ1-4; 7 bases agree with TRBD1. The CDR3 extends over 14 amino acids. The V gene end was trimmed by 9 bases and the J gene end by 7 bases; junction bases not matched to a gene: 11. Germline V gene lookup returns CDR1 MNHEY and CDR2 SMNVEV (reference sequence).

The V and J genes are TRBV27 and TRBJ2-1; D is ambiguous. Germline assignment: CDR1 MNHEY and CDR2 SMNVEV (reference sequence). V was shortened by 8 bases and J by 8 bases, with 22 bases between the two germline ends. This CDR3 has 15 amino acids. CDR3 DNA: TGTGCCAGCCACCTTCGCCAAGCCTTATTGGATGAGCAGTTCTTC. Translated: CASHLRQALLDEQFF.

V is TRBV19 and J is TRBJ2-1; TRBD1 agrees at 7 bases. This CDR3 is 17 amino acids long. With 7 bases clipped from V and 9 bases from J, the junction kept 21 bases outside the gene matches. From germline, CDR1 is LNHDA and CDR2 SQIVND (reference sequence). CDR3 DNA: TGTGCCAGTACAACAACGGGTCGGGGCAGGGGGAAGGGTGAGCAGTTCTTC. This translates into CASTTTGRGRGKGEQFF.

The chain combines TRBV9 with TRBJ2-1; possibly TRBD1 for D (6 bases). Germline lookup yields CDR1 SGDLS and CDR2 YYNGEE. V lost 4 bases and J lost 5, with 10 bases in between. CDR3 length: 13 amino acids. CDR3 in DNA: TGTGCCAGCAGCCTTAGACAGGACAATGAGCAGTTCTTC. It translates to CASSLRQDNEQFF.

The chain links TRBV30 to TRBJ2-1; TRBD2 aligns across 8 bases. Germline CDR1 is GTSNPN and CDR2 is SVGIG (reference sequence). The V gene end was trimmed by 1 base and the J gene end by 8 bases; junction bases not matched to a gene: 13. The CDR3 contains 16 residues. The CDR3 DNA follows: TGTGCCTGGAGTGGTTTGGCTAGCGGGCTTGTGTATGAGCAGTTCTTC. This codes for CAWSGLASGLVYEQFF.